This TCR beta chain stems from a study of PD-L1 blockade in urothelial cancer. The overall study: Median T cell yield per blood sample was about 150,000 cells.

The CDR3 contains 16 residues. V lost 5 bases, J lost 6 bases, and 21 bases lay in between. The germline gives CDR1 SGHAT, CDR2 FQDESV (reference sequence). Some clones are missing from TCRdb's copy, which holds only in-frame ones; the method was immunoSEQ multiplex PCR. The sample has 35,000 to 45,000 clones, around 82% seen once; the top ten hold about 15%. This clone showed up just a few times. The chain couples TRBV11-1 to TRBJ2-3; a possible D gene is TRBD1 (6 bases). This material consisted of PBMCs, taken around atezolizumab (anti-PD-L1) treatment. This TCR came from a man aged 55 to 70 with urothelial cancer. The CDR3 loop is CASSPPLGTRGDTQYF. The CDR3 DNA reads TGTGCCAGCAGCCCCCCTCTCGGGACGAGGGGGGATACGCAGTATTTT.